This TCR beta chain was recovered during a study of neurological immune-mediated disorders. Study-wide results and limits: Expanded clones shared no CDR3 amino acid sequences across subjects, suggesting private repertoires in all groups.

From the 5' RACE reads, TCRdb called clonotypes with MiXCR, one entry per CDR3 protein. The data show roughly 20,000 distinct CDR3 sequences, about 15% seen once. This clonotype is classed as medium-sized (0.01 to 0.1%). Its antigen is not known. There are 15 residues in the CDR3. Germline V gene data show CDR1 as MNHEY and CDR2 as SMNVEV (reference sequence). Trimming stripped 2 bases from V and 0 bases from J, with 7 bases between. The sequence derives from an older woman with HTLV-1-associated myelopathy (HAM/TSP). The chain links TRBV27 to TRBJ2-2, with D maybe TRBD2 (5 bases). Sequencing used CD4+ T cells from blood. In nucleotides, the CDR3 is TGTGCCAGCAGTTTACAAGCGGCGAACACCGGGGAGCTGTTTTTT. It codes for CASSLQAANTGELFF.